This entry lists 8 T cell receptor beta chains sequenced from one sample in a study of cytomegalovirus exposure and HLA in healthy donors. Both 60 Vbeta primers and 13 Jbeta primers went into the PCR. Profiled with immunoSEQ multiplex PCR; TCRdb holds only in-frame clones, not every one. The listing contains 150,000 or so clones. The sequenced sample consisted of PBMCs. These receptors were taken from a woman between 50 and 59 years old in good health and CMV-seronegative.

In regard to this clone: The same CDR3 is also encoded by other DNA sequences in this sample. The chain has TRBV5-4 and TRBJ2-5; TRBD1 aligns across 7 bases. The CDR3 is 13 residues long. Trimming at V came to 1 base and at J to 4 bases, leaving 1 base not matched to a gene. Germline-derived CDR1 and CDR2 are SGHNT and YYREEE (reference sequence). This CDR3 reads CASSLRQGETQYF. In DNA, the CDR3 is TGTGCCAGCAGCTTGAGACAGGGAGAGACCCAGTACTTC.

The V gene is TRBV7-7, the J gene TRBJ2-5; TRBD2 is a possible D gene (5 bases). The germline V gene encodes CDR1 SSHAT and CDR2 FNYEAQ (reference sequence). This CDR3 is 14 amino acids long. Trimming left V 5 bases short and J 5 bases short, with 15 bases between. The chain's CDR3 is CASSQSASQETQYF. The CDR3 nucleotides are TGTGCCAGCAGCCAGTCGGCTAGCCAGGAGACCCAGTACTTC.

The rearrangement links TRBV13 to TRBJ1-1; 8 positions match TRBD1. The CDR3 sequence is 18 residues long. Germline CDR1 reads PRHDT; CDR2 reads FYEKMQ (reference sequence). After removal of 6 bases from V and 2 bases from J, the junction contained 17 bases not matched to a gene. The CDR3 DNA sequence: TGTGCCAGCAGTCAAGAAGGCCCTGGGACAGGCATAAACACTGAAGCTTTCTTT. It encodes CASSQEGPGTGINTEAFF.

The chain is built from TRBV4-2 and TRBJ2-3, with D perhaps TRBD2 (6 bases). The CDR3 extends over 16 amino acids. The germline V and J ends were trimmed by 4 bases and 3 bases, with 17 bases remaining between them. Germline CDR1 LGHNA, CDR2 YNFKEQ. The CDR3 reads CASSPRTNAATDTQYF. Written as DNA, the CDR3 is TGTGCCAGCAGCCCTAGGACTAATGCCGCAACAGATACGCAGTATTTT.

The chain couples TRBV5-1 to TRBJ2-2; D remains ambiguous. Looked up from germline, CDR1 is SGHRS and CDR2 is YFSETQ. V gave up 4 bases and J gave up 2 bases, with 9 bases separating them. The CDR3 covers 14 residues. CDR3 nucleotides: TGCGCCAGCAGCGAACAGACAAACACCGGGGAGCTGTTTTTT. This sequence encodes CASSEQTNTGELFF.

J is TRBJ1-5 and V is TRBV2, with D perhaps TRBD1 (6 bases). The germline V gene has CDR1 SNHLY and CDR2 FYNNEI. V lost 6 bases to trimming and J lost 3 bases, with 12 bases between them. This CDR3 region has 14 residues. CDR3 protein: CASRLGQPNQPQHF. The CDR3, as DNA: TGTGCCAGCAGACTTGGACAGCCCAATCAGCCCCAGCATTTT.

The chain combines TRBV28 with TRBJ2-5, with 8 bases identical to TRBD2. Germline CDR1 reads MDHEN; CDR2 reads SYDVKM. Trimming cost V 7 bases and J 5 bases; bases outside gene matches: 9. This CDR3 region has 14 residues. CDR3 coding DNA: TGTGCCAGCACTGGCACGGGAGGGTGGGAGACCCAGTACTTC. Protein product: CASTGTGGWETQYF.

The J gene is TRBJ1-2, the V gene TRBV6-5, with D perhaps matching TRBD1 (6 bases). The CDR3 is 13 amino acids. Germline V gene sequence: CDR1 MNHEY, CDR2 SVGAGI. Trimming removed 8 bases from V and 2 bases from J, with 12 bases in between. The CDR3 loop is CASGKDRNYGYTF. CDR3 nucleotides: TGTGCCAGCGGCAAAGACAGGAACTATGGCTACACCTTC.